Each of the 23 T cell receptor beta chains below was sequenced from the same sample in a study of T-cell reconstitution after alpha-beta-depleted transplantation in children. Their specific antigens are unknown. Study results and limitations: T-cell counts and diversity at one year post-transplant came mainly from newly produced T cells.

The TCRbeta library was prepared with unique molecular identifiers. TCRdb reprocessed the PCR reads with MiXCR, giving one entry per CDR3 protein. This repertoire shows about 300,000 distinct CDR3 sequences, 6.5% to 9% found once; its top ten account for around 10%. Source: peripheral blood, taken 360 days after TCRalphabeta/CD19-depleted stem cell transplant. Receptors were obtained from a female patient aged 2-15 years who had a stem cell transplant for Fanconi anemia, so the T cells may come from the graft donor.

There are many counts of this clonotype. The chain couples TRBV24-1 to TRBJ1-2, with D possibly TRBD1 on 5 matching bases. Germline V gene lookup returns CDR1 KGHDR and CDR2 SFDVKD. V was clipped by 9 bases and J by 4 bases, with 14 bases between them. The CDR3 is made up of 13 amino acids. CDR3 bases: TGTGCCACCGGGGGGGATGGCCTCTATGGCTACACCTTC. This encodes CATGGDGLYGYTF.

This clonotype was seen repeatedly, ten times or more. The genes are TRBV24-1 and TRBJ2-1; D not certain. V shed 0 bases and J shed 9 bases, with 11 bases lying between them. This CDR3 is built from 14 residues. The germline CDR1 and CDR2 sequences are KGHDR and SFDVKD. CDR3 nucleotide sequence: TGTGCCACCAGTGATTTGCCCGGGTTCAGTGAGCAGTTCTTC. Its translation: CATSDLPGFSEQFF.

In this sample, this clonotype turned up many times. The V gene is TRBV7-9, the J gene TRBJ1-4; TRBD1 is a possible D gene (6 bases). V lost 2 bases and J 8 bases, leaving 12 bases between the germline ends. The CDR3 has 14 amino acids. CDR1 is SEHNR and CDR2 is FQNEAQ in the germline V gene (reference sequence). The DNA of the CDR3 is TGTGCCAGCAGCTTATCAGGGGTTGGAGAAAAACTGTTTTTT. This codes for CASSLSGVGEKLFF.

The gene calls are TRBV25-1 and TRBJ2-6, with TRBD1 matching over 8 bases. Germline V gene lookup returns CDR1 MGHDK and CDR2 SYGVNS. The length of the CDR3 is 14 residues. Trimming cost V 8 bases and J 3 bases; bases outside gene matches: 3. CDR3 sequence reads: CASSGGGGANVLTF. The CDR3 DNA is TGTGCCAGCTCAGGGGGCGGTGGGGCCAACGTCCTGACTTTC.

This clonotype showed up many times. This sequence joins TRBV6-1 and TRBJ2-7; D possibly corresponds to TRBD1 (6 bases). The V end lost 5 bases, the J end lost 3 bases, and 20 bases lay between the germline ends. In germline, CDR1 is MNHNS, CDR2 SASEGT. CDR3 size: 16 residues. CDR3 sequence (DNA): TGTGCCAGCAGTAGGGAATGGACAGCATTTTTCTACGAGCAGTACTTC. Translated, it gives CASSREWTAFFYEQYF.

The table lists this clonotype with a few counts. The chain employs TRBV9 and TRBJ2-6, with 8 bases aligning to TRBD2. Trimming cost V 3 bases and J 0 bases; bases outside gene matches: 5. This CDR3 contains 17 residues. CDR1 is SGDLS, CDR2 YYNGEE, per germline. The CDR3 DNA reads TGTGCCAGCAGCGCCCCCGGGGGGGTCTCTGGGGCCAACGTCCTGACTTTC. Protein: CASSAPGGVSGANVLTF.

This clonotype was observed many times. The chain links TRBV9 to TRBJ1-1; D unresolved. The CDR3 consists of 13 residues. The V end lost 0 bases, the J end lost 6 bases, and 9 bases lay between the germline ends. Germline CDR1 SGDLS, CDR2 YYNGEE. The CDR3 sequence is CASSVDLNSEAFF. CDR3 in DNA: TGTGCCAGCAGCGTAGACCTGAATTCTGAAGCTTTCTTT. Together with reference TRBV9 and TRBJ1-1, the CDR3 gives the full variable domain: DSGVTQTPKHLITATGQRVTLRCSPRSGDLSVYWYQQSLDQGLQFLIQYYNGEERAKGNILERFSAQQFPDLHSELNLSSLELGDSALYFCASSVDLNSEAFFGQGTRLTVV.

The chain has TRBV11-2 and TRBJ2-3; TRBD1 aligns across 9 bases. Per germline, CDR1 SGHAT and CDR2 FQNNGV. After removal of 5 bases from V and 1 base from J, the junction contained 7 bases not matched to a gene. This CDR3 is built from 16 residues. CDR3 nucleotide sequence: TGTGCCAGCAGCCTAACAGGGGGCTCCCGCACAGATACGCAGTATTTT. Translating gives CASSLTGGSRTDTQYF.

In its sample, this clonotype was seen a few times. The V gene is TRBV9, the J gene TRBJ2-2; 9 nucleotides match TRBD1. The CDR3 covers 15 residues. The trim removed 2 bases at V and 6 bases at J, leaving 5 bases unmatched. CDR1 and CDR2 from the germline V gene are SGDLS and YYNGEE. Here the CDR3 reads CASSVGTGYSGELFF. In nucleotides, the CDR3 is TGTGCCAGCAGCGTCGGGACAGGGTATTCCGGGGAGCTGTTTTTT.

This clonotype was picked up many times. The limits of the CDR3 on the DNA are not certain, so only TCRdb's listed CDR3 is given. This chain connects TRBV19 to TRBJ2-1. Per the germline V gene, CDR1 is LNHDA and CDR2 is SQIVND (reference sequence). The CDR3 has 17 residues if both end residues are counted. The CDR3 sequence is CASSILAAGSSYNEQFF.

In this sample, this clonotype turned up once. The gene calls are TRBV18 and TRBJ2-3, with D maybe TRBD2 (5 bases). In germline, CDR1 is KGHSH, CDR2 LQKENI. The CDR3 extends over 14 amino acids. The V end lost 3 bases, the J end lost 7 bases, and 14 bases lay between the germline ends. This CDR3 is CASSPSDKPYTQYF. The CDR3 coding sequence is TGTGCCAGCTCACCTAGCGACAAGCCATATACGCAGTATTTT.

The gene calls are TRBV4-1 and TRBJ2-3; unclear D gene. Trimming removed 1 base from V and 3 bases from J, with 8 bases in between. Germline-derived CDR1 and CDR2 are MGHRA and YSYEKL. The CDR3 is made up of 14 amino acids. The CDR3 DNA reads TGCGCCAGCAGCCAAGTTCATCTGACAGATACGCAGTATTTT. Residues: CASSQVHLTDTQYF.

This clonotype turned up a few times. This chain uses TRBV7-6 with TRBJ1-1; D remains unclear. The ends were cut back, 1 base at V and 5 bases at J, with 8 bases in the middle. The CDR3 contains 13 residues. The germline V gene has CDR1 SGHVS and CDR2 FNYEAQ. The CDR3 DNA reads as TGTGCCAGCAGCTTAGTACAAGGGACTGAAGCTTTCTTT. Translated: CASSLVQGTEAFF.

This clonotype was seen many times. The chain combines TRBV7-9 with TRBJ1-2; D is undetermined. The CDR3 runs to 14 residues. The germline gives CDR1 SEHNR, CDR2 FQNEAQ (reference sequence). Trimming stripped 1 base from V and 4 bases from J, with 10 bases between. DNA for the CDR3: TGTGCCAGCAGCTTAGGTTCCGGCTCCTATGGCTACACCTTC. This gives the protein CASSLGSGSYGYTF.

The J gene is TRBJ2-7, the V gene TRBV2; 7 bases match TRBD1. Germline V gene data show CDR1 as SNHLY and CDR2 as FYNNEI. CDR3 length: 15 amino acids. Germline trimming cut 6 bases from V and 0 bases from J; bases unmatched to any gene: 8. The CDR3 here is CASSQGQPYSYEQYF. The DNA for the CDR3 is TGTGCCAGCAGCCAGGGACAGCCGTACTCCTACGAGCAGTACTTC.

This clonotype showed up many times. V usage is TRBV28 and J usage is TRBJ2-1; TRBD2 agrees at 7 bases. Germline V gene lookup returns CDR1 MDHEN and CDR2 SYDVKM. The CDR3 is 14 residues long. J gave up 7 bases and V 2 bases, and 5 bases lay outside the gene matches. CDR3 residues: CASSLGGSGNEQFF. The CDR3 DNA reads as TGTGCCAGCAGTTTAGGCGGGAGCGGGAATGAGCAGTTCTTC.

This clonotype was recorded at least ten times. The rearrangement uses TRBV6-5 and TRBJ2-3; tentatively, D is TRBD2 (6 bases). The CDR3 contains 12 residues. Trimming stripped 6 bases from V and 4 bases from J, with 8 bases between. CDR1 and CDR2 from the germline V gene are MNHEY and SVGAGI. The CDR3 loop is CASRTGADTQYF. In DNA form, the CDR3 reads TGTGCCAGCAGAACGGGGGCAGATACGCAGTATTTT.

The rearrangement links TRBV2 to TRBJ1-1; D possibly corresponds to TRBD1 (5 bases). CDR1 and CDR2 from the germline V gene are SNHLY and FYNNEI. V lost 10 bases, J lost 5 bases, and 17 bases lay in between. The CDR3 spans 13 residues. The CDR3 coding sequence is TGTGCCATCCAAGGGGAGCGAGGAACTGAAGCTTTCTTT. Protein sequence: CAIQGERGTEAFF.

This chain links TRBV18 with TRBJ2-7; 8 positions agree with TRBD1. CDR3 length: 16 residues. V lost 6 bases and J lost 3; bases outside the gene matches: 13. CDR1 KGHSH and CDR2 LQKENI come from the germline V gene. CDR3 bases: TGTGCCAGCTCCCGAGGCGGACAGGGTAGGATCTACGAGCAGTACTTC. Residues: CASSRGGQGRIYEQYF.

This clonotype showed up many times. The rearrangement uses TRBV12-3 or TRBV12-4 and TRBJ2-1; TRBD2 is a possible D gene (6 bases). The V end lost 3 bases, the J end lost 7 bases, and 13 bases lay between the germline ends. The length of the CDR3 is 14 residues. The CDR3 region has the DNA TGTGCCAGCAGTTTGGGGACTGATCGGAATGAGCAGTTCTTC. This encodes CASSLGTDRNEQFF.

At least ten counts were recorded for this clonotype. The V call is TRBV5-1, the J call TRBJ2-1, with 11 positions matching TRBD1. The CDR3 sequence is 15 residues long. V was clipped by 3 bases and J by 8 bases; unmatched bases: 7. Germline V gene data show CDR1 as SGHRS and CDR2 as YFSETQ. Written as DNA, the CDR3 is TGCGCCAGCAGCTGGGGGACAGGGGGGACTGATGAGCAGTTCTTC. Its protein is CASSWGTGGTDEQFF.

This clonotype was found many times. The chain joins TRBV7-2 to TRBJ1-2, with D perhaps matching TRBD1 (6 bases). This CDR3 region has 15 residues. Germline CDR1 and CDR2: SGHTA and FQGNSA. Trimming cost V 5 bases and J 5 bases, with 18 bases left between them. In DNA form, the CDR3 reads TGTGCCAGCAGCCCTGGACGGGGGCCTTTGTATGGCTACACCTTC. It translates to CASSPGRGPLYGYTF.

Details on this clonotype: A much larger clone sits a single nucleotide away, making a read error possible. The genes are TRBV20-1 and TRBJ1-5; D is perhaps TRBD1 (5 bases). Germline CDR1 DFQATT, CDR2 SNEGSKA (reference sequence). The CDR3 length is 14 residues. V was pared by 5 bases and J by 6 bases, with 17 bases between. The CDR3 is CSAGGLGLGQPQHF. The CDR3, as DNA: TGCAGTGCTGGAGGTCTGGGGCTTGGTCAGCCCCAGCATTTT.